Listed here are 9 T cell receptor beta chains from one sample, sequenced in a study of cytomegalovirus exposure and HLA in healthy donors. The study ran its PCR with 60 Vbeta and 13 Jbeta primers. Clones were read by immunoSEQ multiplex PCR, and TCRdb kept only the in-frame ones, dropping some. Of 100,000 or so clones listed, approximately 72% were seen once; the top ten hold under 2%. Material for sequencing was PBMCs. The source is a woman between 40 and 50 years old in good health and CMV-seronegative.

The chain uses TRBV27 and TRBJ2-7; no reliable D call. Trimming removed 3 bases from V and 2 bases from J, with 8 bases in between. The CDR3 consists of 13 residues. Germline V gene sequence: CDR1 MNHEY, CDR2 SMNVEV (reference sequence). DNA for the CDR3: TGTGCCAGCAGTTTCGCAGGTGCCTACGAGCAGTACTTC. Translated, it gives CASSFAGAYEQYF.

This clone has just a few counts. The chain couples TRBV5-4 to TRBJ2-1; 12 nucleotides line up with TRBD1. Trimming took 3 bases from V and 8 from J; bases not matched to a gene: 9. This CDR3 region has 16 residues. The germline V gene encodes CDR1 SGHNT and CDR2 YYREEE (reference sequence). The CDR3 sequence: CASSYGDRGRFDEQFF. Here the CDR3 DNA reads TGTGCCAGCAGCTACGGGGACAGGGGGCGCTTCGATGAGCAGTTCTTC. The whole variable domain, remainder taken from reference TRBV5-4 and TRBJ2-1, is ETGVTQSPTHLIKTRGQQVTLRCSSQSGHNTVSWYQQALGQGPQFIFQYYREEENGRGNFPPRFSGLQFPNYSSELNVNALELDDSALYLCASSYGDRGRFDEQFFGPGTRLTVL.

Notes on this clone: Sequence at one end of the junction differs from germline and may be a read error. Within the sample, other DNA sequences also encode this same CDR3. This chain joins TRBV30 and TRBJ1-6; 8 bases agree with TRBD1. Per germline, CDR1 GTSNPN and CDR2 SVGIG (reference sequence). This CDR3 spans 14 amino acids. The CDR3 loop is CAWDRGPRNSPLHF. For the CDR3, the DNA is TGTGCCTGGGACAGGGGACCGCGAAATTCCCCCCTCCACTTT.

Remarks on this clone: The germline gene is not matched at one end of the junction; a read error may be the cause. The chain uses TRBV7-9 and TRBJ2-1; the match to TRBD2 covers 12 bases. This CDR3 spans 17 amino acids. The V gene's germline CDR1 is SEHNR and CDR2 FQNEAQ (reference sequence). Here the CDR3 reads CSSSSPPSGRDYNEQFF. Here the CDR3 DNA reads TGTTCCAGCAGCTCTCCTCCTAGCGGGAGGGATTACAATGAGCAGTTCTTC.

This clone turned up a few times. The chain employs TRBV29-1 and TRBJ1-1; 7 nucleotides align to TRBD1. Germline CDR1 SQVTM, CDR2 ANQGSEA. The CDR3 runs to 13 residues. V was pared by 8 bases and J by 1 base, with 7 bases of the junction left unmatched. DNA of the CDR3: TGCAGCTCACAGGGGAGTCAGAACACTGAAGCTTTCTTT. Its translation: CSSQGSQNTEAFF.

V gene TRBV19 combines with J gene TRBJ1-5; TRBD1 matches at 7 bases. The CDR3 extends over 14 amino acids. Germline V gene lookup returns CDR1 LNHDA and CDR2 SQIVND (reference sequence). The V and J ends lost 10 bases and 1 base, in that order; junction bases with no gene match: 7. The CDR3 sequence is CAISDRESNQPQHF. CDR3 DNA: TGTGCCATCTCTGACAGGGAAAGCAATCAGCCCCAGCATTTT. Complete variable domain (other parts from reference TRBV19 and TRBJ1-5): DGGITQSPKYLFRKEGQNVTLSCEQNLNHDAMYWYRQDPGQGLRLIYYSQIVNDFQKGDIAEGYSVSREKKESFPLTVTSAQKNPTAFYLCAISDRESNQPQHFGDGTRLSIL.

The chain is built from TRBV27 and TRBJ2-1; D gene uncertain. The germline gives CDR1 MNHEY, CDR2 SMNVEV (reference sequence). The CDR3 consists of 14 residues. The ends were cut back, 2 bases at V and 3 bases at J, with 8 bases in the middle. CDR3 amino acids: CASSLERNYNEQFF. For the CDR3, the DNA is TGTGCCAGCAGTTTAGAGCGTAACTACAATGAGCAGTTCTTC.

This sequence joins TRBV5-1 and TRBJ1-4, with a tentative D call TRBD1 (6 bases). Trimming removed 2 bases from V and 5 bases from J, with 19 bases in between. The CDR3 consists of 17 residues. CDR1 and CDR2 (germline): SGHRS, YFSETQ. The CDR3 coding sequence is TGCGCCAGCAGCTTCGGGGCAGGGGAGGGGCCCAATGAAAAACTGTTTTTT. Protein product: CASSFGAGEGPNEKLFF.

The genes are TRBV9 and TRBJ2-7; a weak D match, TRBD2 (5 bases). The CDR3 runs 13 residues. V was clipped by 4 bases and J by 1 base, with 9 bases between them. Germline loops: CDR1 SGDLS, CDR2 YYNGEE. The CDR3 is CASSTAASYEQYF. The DNA for the CDR3 is TGTGCCAGCAGCACAGCGGCTTCCTACGAGCAGTACTTC.